The 30 T cell receptor beta chains listed next were all sequenced from one sample in a study of cytomegalovirus exposure and HLA in healthy donors. Primers for the PCR totalled 60 Vbeta and 13 Jbeta. Repertoires were generated with immunoSEQ multiplex PCR, while TCRdb's copy carries only in-frame clones and drops some. Here the sample spans over 100,000 clones, around 70% being singletons. The sequenced sample consisted of PBMCs. These receptors were collected from a man aged 30 to 45 in good health and CMV-seropositive.

This clone was seen a handful of times. The chain links TRBV28 to TRBJ1-3, with a tentative D call TRBD1 (5 bases). Trimming stripped 8 bases from V and 4 bases from J, with 15 bases between. The CDR3 sequence is 14 residues long. Germline lookup yields CDR1 MDHEN and CDR2 SYDVKM. CDR3 loop: CASFARVRGNTIYF. For the CDR3, the DNA is TGTGCCAGCTTTGCCAGGGTGAGGGGAAACACCATATATTTT.

The chain uses TRBV27 and TRBJ2-7, with a tentative D call TRBD1 (6 bases). The CDR3 is 16 amino acids. The V gene's germline CDR1 is MNHEY and CDR2 SMNVEV (reference sequence). The V and J ends lost 5 bases and 0 bases respectively, with 17 bases between them. The CDR3 coding sequence is TGTGCCAGCAGTCCCCGCAGGGACATCCCCTCCTACGAGCAGTACGTC. Its translation is CASSPRRDIPSYEQYV.

The chain joins TRBV5-8 to TRBJ2-7, with 7 bases fitting TRBD1. This CDR3 contains 15 residues. J was trimmed by 5 bases and V by 3 bases; bases with no gene match: 11. Germline CDR1 is SGHTS and CDR2 is YDEGEE. This CDR3 reads CASSSRTTGLDEQYF. The CDR3 bases are TGTGCCAGCAGCTCCCGAACGACAGGGTTGGACGAGCAGTACTTC. The variable domain in full, completed from reference TRBV5-8 and TRBJ2-7, reads EAGVTQSPTHLIKTRGQQATLRCSPISGHTSVYWYQQALGLGLQFLLWYDEGEERNRGNFPPRFSGRQFPNYSSELNVNALELEDSALYLCASSSRTTGLDEQYFGPGTRLTVT.

The J gene is TRBJ1-5, the V gene TRBV28; no definite D call. V was pared by 3 bases and J by 3 bases, with 6 bases between. This CDR3 spans 13 amino acids. Germline lookup yields CDR1 MDHEN and CDR2 SYDVKM. CDR3 sequence (DNA): TGTGCCAGCAGTTTGACACCCAATCAGCCCCAGCATTTT. Protein product: CASSLTPNQPQHF.

The genes are TRBV5-1 and TRBJ2-7; D possibly corresponds to TRBD1 (6 bases). This CDR3 has 15 amino acids. The germline V and J ends were trimmed by 3 bases and 2 bases, with 15 bases remaining between them. Germline values: CDR1 SGHRS, CDR2 YFSETQ. The CDR3 is CASSSGDTFPYEQYV. The CDR3 region has the DNA TGCGCCAGCAGCTCCGGGGACACCTTTCCCTACGAGCAGTACGTC.

This clone was seen only a few times. The rearrangement joins TRBV19 to TRBJ1-5; D is possibly TRBD1 (6 bases). CDR3 size: 16 residues. With 4 bases removed from V and 2 bases from J, the gap between germline ends came to 15 bases. Germline CDR1 and CDR2: LNHDA and SQIVND (reference sequence). CDR3 sequence reads: CASSRNTGIGNQPQHF. CDR3 bases: TGTGCCAGTAGTAGAAATACAGGGATTGGCAATCAGCCCCAGCATTTT.

The rearrangement joins TRBV19 to TRBJ1-1; 10 bases match TRBD1. Trimming at V came to 4 bases and at J to 12 bases, leaving 8 bases not matched to a gene. The CDR3 runs 13 residues. Looked up from germline, CDR1 is LNHDA and CDR2 is SQIVND (reference sequence). The CDR3 loop is CASSNHPGQGSFF. The CDR3 DNA reads TGTGCCAGTAGTAATCATCCGGGACAGGGGTCTTTCTTT.

The J gene is TRBJ2-7, the V gene TRBV18, with 9 bases aligning to TRBD1. V shed 3 bases and J 6 bases; nucleotides not matched to a gene: 12. The CDR3 contains 16 residues. Germline V lookup: CDR1 KGHSH, CDR2 LQKENI. The chain's CDR3 is CASSPAIRDRVSEQYV. The CDR3 bases are TGTGCCAGCTCACCTGCCATTAGGGACAGGGTGAGCGAGCAGTACGTC.

The chain is built from TRBV4-1 and TRBJ2-1, with D possibly TRBD1 on 6 matching bases. V was shortened by 4 bases and J by 0 bases, with 13 bases between the two germline ends. This CDR3 has 16 amino acids. Germline CDR1 reads MGHRA; CDR2 reads YSYEKL. The CDR3 DNA is TGCGCCAGCAGCCCGATGGGGGCGGGCTCCTACAATGAGCAGTTCTTC. Translating gives CASSPMGAGSYNEQFF.

V gene TRBV7-8 combines with J gene TRBJ2-6, with D perhaps matching TRBD2 (5 bases). V shed 3 bases and J shed 2 bases, with 8 bases lying between them. Germline CDR1 reads SGHVS; CDR2 reads FQNEAQ. CDR3 length: 15 residues. Written as DNA, the CDR3 is TGTGCCAGCAGCTTGGCGGGCCCTGGGGCCAACGTCCTGACTTTC. This gives the protein CASSLAGPGANVLTF.

Written as DNA, the CDR3 is TGTGCCAGCAGTTACTCGCAGGGCCCTGCGGGGGGCTACACCTTC. It yields the protein CASSYSQGPAGGYTF. The chain carries TRBV6-5 and TRBJ1-2; TRBD1 is a possible D gene (5 bases). V was trimmed by 0 bases and J by 8 bases, leaving 16 bases between them. The germline gives CDR1 MNHEY, CDR2 SVGAGI. This CDR3 contains 15 residues.

The chain recombines TRBV18 with TRBJ1-5; TRBD1 matches at 7 bases. The CDR3 runs to 15 residues. Germline CDR1 KGHSH, CDR2 LQKENI. V was pared by 1 base and J by 0 bases, with 0 bases of the junction left unmatched. The CDR3 sequence: CASSPQGASNQPQHF. The CDR3 DNA is TGTGCCAGCTCACCACAGGGGGCTAGCAATCAGCCCCAGCATTTT.

This clone has a handful of counts. J is TRBJ1-6 and V is TRBV10-3, with a possible D match to TRBD1 (5 bases). Germline V gene lookup returns CDR1 ENHRY and CDR2 SYGVKD. This CDR3 region has 14 residues. Between the trimmed V and J ends, which lost 5 bases and 9 bases, there was a span of 14 bases. The CDR3 protein is CAISRGGRFSPLHF. In DNA form, the CDR3 reads TGTGCCATCAGTCGGGGGGGTCGTTTTTCACCCCTCCACTTT.

The V and J genes are TRBV5-4 and TRBJ2-5; 10 bases line up with TRBD2. The CDR3 is 19 amino acids. The junction had 17 bases not matched to a gene; V was cut back by 3 bases and J by 3 bases. Looked up from germline, CDR1 is SGHNT and CDR2 is YYREEE (reference sequence). The CDR3 DNA reads TGTGCCAGCAGCTCAATCCGGCGGCTAGCGGGAGTAAACAAAGAGACCCAGTACTTC. Its protein is CASSSIRRLAGVNKETQYF.

The V gene is TRBV27, the J gene TRBJ2-2; possibly TRBD2 for D (5 bases). The CDR3 has 14 residues. V gave up 5 bases and J gave up 1 base, with 8 bases separating them. The germline V gene has CDR1 MNHEY and CDR2 SMNVEV (reference sequence). CDR3 residues: CASSPRGNTGELFF. The CDR3 DNA sequence: TGTGCCAGCAGTCCTCGGGGGAACACCGGGGAGCTGTTTTTT.

A remark on this clone: Sequence at one end of the junction differs from germline and may be a read error. This chain joins TRBV7-7 and TRBJ2-1, with D perhaps matching TRBD2 (5 bases). The germline gives CDR1 SSHAT, CDR2 FNYEAQ (reference sequence). The CDR3 is made up of 16 amino acids. The CDR3 nucleotides are TGTGCTAGCAGCCTATCACCGCCAGGAGCGGACAATGAGCAGTTCTTC. Its protein is CASSLSPPGADNEQFF.

Comment on this clone: One end of the junction varies from germline; a read error may be responsible. V is TRBV11-3 and J is TRBJ2-1; 8 nucleotides align to TRBD2. Germline V gene data show CDR1 as SGHNT and CDR2 as YENEEA. The CDR3 length is 13 residues. The CDR3 spells CASSVERGGEQFF. DNA of the CDR3: TGTGCCAGCAGCGTAGAACGCGGGGGGGAGCAGTTCTTC. The whole variable domain, filled in from reference TRBV11-3 and TRBJ2-1, reads EAGVVQSPRYKIIEKKQPVAFWCNPISGHNTLYWYLQNLGQGPELLIRYENEEAVDDSQLPKDRFSAERLKGVDSTLKIQPAELGDSAVYLCASSVERGGEQFFGPGTRLTVL.

The rearrangement uses TRBV28 and TRBJ2-7; 9 bases line up with TRBD1. V was clipped by 6 bases and J by 2 bases; unmatched bases: 8. Germline-derived CDR1 and CDR2 are MDHEN and SYDVKM. This CDR3 has 15 amino acids. Here the CDR3 reads CASSPGTGPPYEQYV. The DNA of the CDR3 is TGTGCCAGCAGCCCCGGGACAGGGCCTCCCTACGAGCAGTACGTC.

The chain uses TRBV7-2 and TRBJ2-7, with 8 bases identical to TRBD2. The J segment lost 3 bases and the V segment lost 0 bases, leaving 4 bases of the junction unmatched. In germline, CDR1 is SGHTA, CDR2 FQGNSA. This CDR3 comprises 15 residues. This CDR3 is CASSLATSGDYEQYF. DNA for the CDR3: TGTGCCAGCAGCTTAGCAACTAGCGGTGACTACGAGCAGTACTTC.

The rearrangement uses TRBV11-2 and TRBJ1-1; 10 bases align to TRBD1. The germline gives CDR1 SGHAT, CDR2 FQNNGV. The CDR3 runs 15 residues. V lost 3 bases to trimming and J lost 0 bases; unmatched junction nucleotides: 1. The CDR3 DNA reads TGTGCCAGCAGCTTGACAGGGGGCGTGAACACTGAAGCTTTCTTT. This codes for CASSLTGGVNTEAFF.

The chain has TRBV29-1 and TRBJ1-5; perhaps TRBD1 as D (5 bases). V shed 6 bases and J shed 3 bases, with 9 bases lying between them. Germline CDR1 is SQVTM and CDR2 is ANQGSEA. The CDR3 is 12 amino acids. CDR3 loop: CSVGGYNQPQHF. CDR3 DNA: TGCAGCGTGGGGGGTTACAATCAGCCCCAGCATTTT.

The chain uses TRBV5-1 and TRBJ2-7, with 14 bases aligning to TRBD2. Germline lookup yields CDR1 SGHRS and CDR2 YFSETQ. The CDR3 extends over 18 amino acids. V lost 3 bases, J lost 2 bases, and 10 bases stayed unmatched. In DNA, the CDR3 is TGCGCCAGCAGCTATGAGGGGCCGACTAGCGGGGGGGCCTACGAGCAGTACTTC. Translation gives CASSYEGPTSGGAYEQYF.

This chain joins TRBV28 and TRBJ2-7; TRBD2 might be the D (6 bases). V was clipped by 4 bases and J by 12 bases, with 19 bases between them. Germline CDR1 reads MDHEN; CDR2 reads SYDVKM. The CDR3 covers 13 residues. The CDR3 loop is CASSSESVGSSYV. DNA of the CDR3: TGTGCCAGCAGTTCCGAGTCTGTCGGGAGTTCGTACGTC.

The chain combines TRBV9 with TRBJ1-1; no definite D call. The germline gives CDR1 SGDLS, CDR2 YYNGEE. The V and J ends lost 5 bases and 1 base respectively, with 6 bases between them. CDR3 size: 12 residues. CDR3 residues: CASRAANTEAFF. The CDR3 region has the DNA TGTGCCAGCAGGGCCGCGAACACTGAAGCTTTCTTT. The complete variable domain, with remaining parts taken from reference TRBV9 and TRBJ1-1, reads DSGVTQTPKHLITATGQRVTLRCSPRSGDLSVYWYQQSLDQGLQFLIQYYNGEERAKGNILERFSAQQFPDLHSELNLSSLELGDSALYFCASRAANTEAFFGQGTRLTVV.

This chain connects TRBV21-1 to TRBJ2-1; TRBD1, the table's D call, lacks a check against the DNA. TRBV21-1 is shown as a pseudogene. The CDR3 has 18 amino acids. In DNA form, the CDR3 reads TGTGCCAGCAGCAAGGAAGGGCGGGTCAGGGGGTGGGTTGCTGAGCAGTTCTTC. Residues: CASSKEGRVRGWVAEQFF.

The gene calls are TRBV20-1 and TRBJ2-3; D is uncertain. Germline V lookup: CDR1 DFQATT, CDR2 SNEGSKA (reference sequence). V lost 6 bases, J lost 7 bases, and 8 bases lay in between. This CDR3 has 10 amino acids. The CDR3 nucleotides read TGCAGTGCATCCGGGTATACGCAGTATTTT. It yields the protein CSASGYTQYF.

The V and J genes are TRBV9 and TRBJ1-4; D is possibly TRBD1 (6 bases). V was trimmed by 1 base and J by 3 bases, leaving 10 bases between them. The CDR3 sequence is 15 residues long. Germline V gene sequence: CDR1 SGDLS, CDR2 YYNGEE. CDR3 nucleotides: TGTGCCAGCAGCGTATCTGGGGGCGCTAATGAAAAACTGTTTTTT. Translation: CASSVSGGANEKLFF. The entire variable domain, with the rest obtained from reference TRBV9 and TRBJ1-4, is as follows: DSGVTQTPKHLITATGQRVTLRCSPRSGDLSVYWYQQSLDQGLQFLIQYYNGEERAKGNILERFSAQQFPDLHSELNLSSLELGDSALYFCASSVSGGANEKLFFGSGTQLSVL.

CDR3 loop: CASSLDGSLTSGIGETQYF. The CDR3 DNA reads TGTGCCAGCAGCTTAGACGGATCCTTAACTAGCGGCATAGGGGAGACCCAGTACTTC. The chain links TRBV7-6 to TRBJ2-5; 8 positions agree with TRBD2. V was clipped by 1 base and J by 5 bases; unmatched bases: 18. This CDR3 is built from 19 residues. The germline V gene encodes CDR1 SGHVS and CDR2 FNYEAQ. The full variable domain, its missing parts supplied by reference TRBV7-6 and TRBJ2-5, is GAGVSQSPRYKVTKRGQDVALRCDPISGHVSLYWYRQALGQGPEFLTYFNYEAQQDKSGLPNDRFSAERPEGSISTLTIQRTEQRDSAMYRCASSLDGSLTSGIGETQYFGPGTRLLVL.

This clone was observed a single time. The rearrangement uses TRBV4-3 and TRBJ1-2; 9 bases are a match to TRBD1. The V gene's germline CDR1 is LGHNA and CDR2 YSLEER. There are 14 residues in the CDR3. J gave up 4 bases and V 6 bases, and 6 bases lay outside the gene matches. The CDR3 DNA is TGCGCCAGCAGTCTGGACAGGGGCCCCTATGGCTACACCTTC. Its protein is CASSLDRGPYGYTF.

This clone was detected once. The rearrangement uses TRBV5-1 and TRBJ2-2; 7 bases are shared with TRBD2. With 4 bases clipped from V and 5 bases from J, the junction kept 8 bases outside the gene matches. Germline V gives CDR1 SGHRS, CDR2 YFSETQ. There are 15 residues in the CDR3. Here the CDR3 reads CASSLTGTTTGELFF. For the CDR3, the DNA is TGCGCCAGCAGCCTGACCGGGACTACAACCGGGGAGCTGTTTTTT.